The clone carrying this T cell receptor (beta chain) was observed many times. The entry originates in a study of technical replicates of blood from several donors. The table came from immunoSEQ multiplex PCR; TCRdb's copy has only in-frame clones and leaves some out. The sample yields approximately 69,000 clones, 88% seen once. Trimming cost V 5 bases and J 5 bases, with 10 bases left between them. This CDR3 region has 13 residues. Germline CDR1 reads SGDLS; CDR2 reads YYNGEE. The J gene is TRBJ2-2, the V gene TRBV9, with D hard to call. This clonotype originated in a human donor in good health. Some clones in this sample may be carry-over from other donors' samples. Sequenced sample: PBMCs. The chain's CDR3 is CASSGRLTGELFF. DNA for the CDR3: TGTGCCAGCAGTGGCAGGTTGACCGGGGAGCTGTTTTTT.